Shown below are 30 T cell receptor beta chains from a single sample sequenced in a study of T cell repertoires in cytomegalovirus infection. TCRdb itself ran the reads through MiXCR, one entry per CDR3 protein. The sample yields fewer than 300,000 distinct CDR3 sequences, under 30% seen once. The sequenced sample was PBMCs. These receptors were collected from a human donor in good health (CMV status not recorded). Some clones in this sample may be carry-over from other donors' samples.

J is TRBJ2-7 and V is TRBV20-1; 11 bases are shared with TRBD1. After removal of 6 bases from V and 5 bases from J, the junction contained 6 bases not matched to a gene. Germline-derived CDR1 and CDR2 are DFQATT and SNEGSKA (reference sequence). The CDR3 length is 13 residues. The CDR3 sequence: CSAEDRGRHEQYF. In DNA form, the CDR3 reads TGCAGTGCGGAGGACAGGGGGCGGCACGAGCAGTACTTC.

This chain joins TRBV19 and TRBJ1-2; D gene unclear. CDR1 LNHDA and CDR2 SQIVND come from the germline V gene (reference sequence). CDR3 length equals 13 residues. The V gene lost 4 bases and the J gene lost 2 bases, with 8 bases spanning the gap. The CDR3 loop is CASSTHNNYGYTF. DNA of the CDR3: TGTGCCAGTAGTACGCACAACAACTATGGCTACACCTTC.

In this sample, this clonotype turned up once. The rearrangement uses TRBV28 and TRBJ1-5, with 8 bases that match TRBD1. The CDR3 has 16 residues. With 4 bases clipped from V and 6 bases from J, the junction kept 11 bases outside the gene matches. Germline-derived CDR1 and CDR2 are MDHEN and SYDVKM. CDR3 bases: TGTGCCAGCAGTTCCCCTGACAGGGGCATAGGTCAGCCCCAGCATTTT. Encoded protein: CASSSPDRGIGQPQHF.

This clonotype has ten or more counts. J is TRBJ2-7 and V is TRBV7-2; no clear D. Trimming took off 4 bases at V and 9 bases at J, with 13 bases between the two ends. Germline loops: CDR1 SGHTA, CDR2 FQGNSA. There are 12 residues in the CDR3. The CDR3 spells CASSSTRVGQYF. CDR3 nucleotide sequence: TGTGCCAGCAGCTCGACCCGTGTGGGGCAGTACTTC.

This clonotype was observed at least ten times. This chain joins TRBV7-2 and TRBJ2-1; possibly TRBD2 for D (6 bases). The CDR3 runs 15 residues. CDR1 and CDR2 (germline): SGHTA, FQGNSA. Trimming shortened V by 1 base and J by 8 bases, and 15 bases separated the two germline ends. The CDR3 region has the DNA TGTGCCAGCAGCTTAGTCGGGAGAACCAGGGATGAGCAGTTCTTC. Translated, it gives CASSLVGRTRDEQFF.

The V gene is TRBV18, the J gene TRBJ1-2, with D perhaps matching TRBD1 (5 bases). The germline gives CDR1 KGHSH, CDR2 LQKENI. CDR3 length: 18 residues. V lost 2 bases and J 3 bases, leaving 22 bases between the germline ends. The chain's CDR3 is CASSPKNGDDYRDYGYTF. In nucleotides, the CDR3 is TGTGCCAGCTCACCAAAAAACGGGGACGATTATCGCGACTATGGCTACACCTTC. Looking up the rest from reference TRBV18 and TRBJ1-2 gives the full variable domain: NAGVMQNPRHLVRRRGQEARLRCSPMKGHSHVYWYRQLPEEGLKFMVYLQKENIIDESGMPKERFSAEFPKEGPSILRIQQVVRGDSAAYFCASSPKNGDDYRDYGYTFGSGTRLTVV.

The rearrangement uses TRBV7-9 and TRBJ1-2; D not certain. The CDR3 has 13 residues. The V and J ends lost 5 bases and 1 base respectively, with 8 bases between them. Germline lookup yields CDR1 SEHNR and CDR2 FQNEAQ (reference sequence). The CDR3 spells CASSRGYNYGYTF. CDR3 sequence (DNA): TGTGCCAGCAGCCGAGGGTATAACTATGGCTACACCTTC.

The rearrangement uses TRBV6-1 and TRBJ2-3, with a tentative D call TRBD1 (5 bases). The CDR3 is 14 residues long. Trimming stripped 3 bases from V and 4 bases from J, with 11 bases between. Germline values: CDR1 MNHNS, CDR2 SASEGT. In nucleotides, the CDR3 is TGTGCCAGCAGTGACTATTGGGGCTCAGATACGCAGTATTTT. Translation gives CASSDYWGSDTQYF.

The chain employs TRBV18 and TRBJ1-1; D is undetermined. Per the germline V gene, CDR1 is KGHSH and CDR2 is LQKENI. Trimming removed 8 bases from V and 4 bases from J, with 11 bases in between. CDR3 size: 12 residues. The CDR3 reads CASRDWGTEAFF. CDR3 coding DNA: TGTGCCAGCCGGGATTGGGGCACTGAAGCTTTCTTT.

This clonotype occurred a few times. The V and J genes are TRBV2 and TRBJ1-1; D is uncertain. V was clipped by 7 bases and J by 2 bases, with 14 bases between them. The CDR3 consists of 14 residues. CDR1 SNHLY and CDR2 FYNNEI come from the germline V gene. The CDR3 reads CASITRDGNTEAFF. The CDR3 DNA sequence: TGTGCCAGCATCACCCGGGATGGAAACACTGAAGCTTTCTTT.

V and J are TRBV20-1 and TRBJ2-2; 9 positions match TRBD2. Germline V gene sequence: CDR1 DFQATT, CDR2 SNEGSKA (reference sequence). This CDR3 is 14 amino acids long. Germline trimming cut 6 bases from V and 4 bases from J; bases unmatched to any gene: 6. The CDR3 reads CSAESGGRTGELFF. The CDR3 DNA reads TGCAGTGCAGAGAGCGGGGGGCGCACCGGGGAGCTGTTTTTT.

By frequency in the sample, this clonotype is medium-sized. The rearrangement uses TRBV7-2 and TRBJ1-6; D call uncertain. The CDR3 spans 14 residues. Germline V gene sequence: CDR1 SGHTA, CDR2 FQGNSA. Trimming took off 6 bases at V and 10 bases at J, with 16 bases between the two ends. The CDR3 protein is CASRRVGIDSPLHF. CDR3 bases: TGTGCCAGCAGACGAGTCGGTATCGACTCACCCCTCCACTTT.

A few counts support this clonotype. CDR3 DNA sequence: TGCGCCAGCAGAGGGGGCACTAATGAAAAACTGTTTTTT. Amino acids: CASRGGTNEKLFF. The J gene is TRBJ1-4, the V gene TRBV5-1; 7 bases align to TRBD1. J gave up 2 bases and V 5 bases, and 0 bases lay outside the gene matches. This CDR3 contains 13 residues. Germline V gene data show CDR1 as SGHRS and CDR2 as YFSETQ.

At least ten counts were recorded for this clonotype. The chain employs TRBV4-3 and TRBJ2-1, with D possibly TRBD2 on 6 matching bases. This CDR3 is built from 15 residues. Trimming stripped 6 bases from V and 4 bases from J, with 16 bases between. Germline V gene lookup returns CDR1 LGHNA and CDR2 YSLEER. CDR3 coding DNA: TGCGCCAGCAGTTCCGCAGGAGGGCCTTACAATGAGCAGTTCTTC. It yields the protein CASSSAGGPYNEQFF.

This clonotype appeared a few times. The chain is built from TRBV5-1 and TRBJ1-6; 7 bases match TRBD1. With V trimmed by 4 bases and J by 2 bases, 15 bases remained unmatched. Germline V gene data show CDR1 as SGHRS and CDR2 as YFSETQ. The CDR3 sequence is 19 residues long. Here the CDR3 reads CASSTRTGLSGPYNSPLHF. The CDR3 bases are TGCGCCAGCAGCACCCGGACAGGCTTGTCAGGTCCCTATAATTCACCCCTCCACTTT. Variable domain in full (rest from reference TRBV5-1 and TRBJ1-6): KAGVTQTPRYLIKTRGQQVTLSCSPISGHRSVSWYQQTPGQGLQFLFEYFSETQRNKGNFPGRFSGRQFSNSRSEMNVSTLELGDSALYLCASSTRTGLSGPYNSPLHFGNGTRLTVT.

V usage is TRBV6-5 and J usage is TRBJ1-5, with a weak D call TRBD1 (5 bases). The V gene's germline CDR1 is MNHEY and CDR2 SVGAGI. CDR3 length equals 15 residues. V was shortened by 5 bases and J by 0 bases, with 11 bases between the two germline ends. The CDR3 DNA follows: TGTGCCAGCAGTCCCGACAGTCTTAGCAATCAGCCCCAGCATTTT. Translation: CASSPDSLSNQPQHF.

This clonotype was picked up a small number of times. The J gene is TRBJ2-1, the V gene TRBV20-1; D unresolved. Germline V CDR1 and CDR2: DFQATT, SNEGSKA (reference sequence). The CDR3 runs 10 residues. Between the trimmed V and J ends, which lost 4 bases and 7 bases, there was a span of 5 bases. The CDR3 region is CSAMRNEQFF. Written as DNA, the CDR3 is TGCAGTGCTATGCGGAATGAGCAGTTCTTC.

V is TRBV7-8 and J is TRBJ1-5; possible D gene TRBD1, 6 bases. CDR3 length equals 15 residues. Germline loops: CDR1 SGHVS, CDR2 FQNEAQ. The V and J ends lost 2 bases and 10 bases respectively, with 18 bases between them. DNA for the CDR3: TGTGCCAGCAGCTTATTTTCCAGGCGAGGGGGACCCCAGCATTTT. Protein: CASSLFSRRGGPQHF.

This clonotype was seen many times. The chain couples TRBV7-8 to TRBJ2-3; no firm D call. Germline lookup yields CDR1 SGHVS and CDR2 FQNEAQ. Deletions cut 7 bases from V and 2 bases from J, with 7 bases between. CDR3 size: 12 residues. In nucleotides, the CDR3 is TGTGCCAGCACCCAATTCACAGATACGCAGTATTTT. It is translated as CASTQFTDTQYF.

In its sample, this clonotype was seen a few times. The rearrangement uses TRBV6-5 and TRBJ2-5; D gene uncertain. The CDR3 runs to 13 residues. In germline, CDR1 is MNHEY, CDR2 SVGAGI. V shed 4 bases and J shed 4 bases, with 10 bases lying between them. The DNA of the CDR3 is TGTGCCAGCAGTTCGCCAGGCGCAGAGACCCAGTACTTC. Translation: CASSSPGAETQYF.

This clonotype showed up just a few times. CDR3 in DNA: TGTGCCAGCAGCCTCAAGAGGGCGGGGGAGTTTGGGAATGAGCAGTTCTTC. Protein product: CASSLKRAGEFGNEQFF. The chain joins TRBV7-2 to TRBJ2-1; 7 nucleotides agree with TRBD2. The CDR3 sequence is 17 residues long. Germline CDR1 reads SGHTA; CDR2 reads FQGNSA. J lost 7 bases, V lost 5 bases, and 17 bases had no gene match.

This clonotype was observed a few times. The V gene is TRBV2, the J gene TRBJ2-1; TRBD2 might be the D (6 bases). Germline V lookup: CDR1 SNHLY, CDR2 FYNNEI. Trimming shortened V by 7 bases and J by 2 bases, and 12 bases separated the two germline ends. The CDR3 contains 14 residues. In DNA form, the CDR3 reads TGTGCCAGCAAGGAGACGGGGGCCTACAATGAGCAGTTCTTC. Its translation is CASKETGAYNEQFF. The complete variable domain, with remaining parts taken from reference TRBV2 and TRBJ2-1, reads EPEVTQTPSHQVTQMGQEVILRCVPISNHLYFYWYRQILGQKVEFLVSFYNNEISEKSEIFDDQFSVERPDGSNFTLKIRSTKLEDSAMYFCASKETGAYNEQFFGPGTRLTVL.

The chain employs TRBV12-3 or TRBV12-4 and TRBJ2-7, with 13 bases aligning to TRBD2. The CDR3 sequence is 16 residues long. J was trimmed by 2 bases and V by 4 bases; bases with no gene match: 5. As DNA, the CDR3 is TGTGCCAGCAGTTCGGAACTAGCGGGAGGGCCCTACGAGCAGTACTTC. Translated, it gives CASSSELAGGPYEQYF.

This clonotype was detected ten times or more. The rearrangement joins TRBV7-2 to TRBJ1-1; D unresolved. The CDR3 covers 13 residues. The germline V and J ends were trimmed by 3 bases and 0 bases, with 5 bases remaining between them. Germline V gene sequence: CDR1 SGHTA, CDR2 FQGNSA. CDR3 protein: CASSFALNTEAFF. CDR3 bases: TGTGCCAGCAGCTTTGCGCTGAACACTGAAGCTTTCTTT.

V gene TRBV11-3 combines with J gene TRBJ2-1, with D possibly TRBD2 on 5 matching bases. The germline V gene encodes CDR1 SGHNT and CDR2 YENEEA. The V end lost 2 bases, the J end lost 5 bases, and 7 bases lay between the germline ends. The CDR3 is made up of 13 amino acids. CDR3 amino acids: CASSLTGDNEQFF. The CDR3 region has the DNA TGTGCCAGCAGCTTAACCGGGGACAATGAGCAGTTCTTC.

The V and J genes are TRBV7-4 and TRBJ2-7; 13 bases match TRBD2. Trimming removed 11 bases from V and 0 bases from J; junction bases left unmatched: 7. In germline, CDR1 is SGHVT, CDR2 SQSDAQ. This CDR3 has 15 amino acids. CDR3 nucleotides: TGTGCCGTCCCGGGACTAGCGGGGCTCTCCTACGAGCAGTACTTC. Its protein product is CAVPGLAGLSYEQYF.

The CDR3 nucleotides read TGTGCCACCAAGCGGGGGTTAGACAATGAGCAGTTCTTC. This codes for CATKRGLDNEQFF. V and J are TRBV12-3 or TRBV12-4 and TRBJ2-1, with 8 positions matching TRBD2. The CDR3 runs 13 residues. Trimming took 10 bases from V and 5 from J; bases not matched to a gene: 7.

This clonotype was found a few times. This rearrangement joins TRBV15 to TRBJ1-5; no definite D call. This CDR3 contains 16 residues. Germline CDR1 and CDR2: LNHNV and YYDKDF (reference sequence). V shed 0 bases and J shed 7 bases, with 16 bases lying between them. The CDR3, as DNA: TGTGCCACCAGCAGAGATGAGTTCGAGGGAGGCCAGCCCCAGCATTTT. Translated: CATSRDEFEGGQPQHF.

At least ten counts were recorded for this clonotype. The V call is TRBV6-5, the J call TRBJ2-1; 8 positions match TRBD2. Germline values: CDR1 MNHEY, CDR2 SVGAGI. The V segment lost 0 bases and the J segment 7 bases; nucleotides outside the gene matches: 11. There are 17 residues in the CDR3. The CDR3 region is CASSYSMPGGPTNEQFF. CDR3 DNA sequence: TGTGCCAGCAGTTACTCGATGCCGGGAGGGCCCACTAATGAGCAGTTCTTC.

V and J are TRBV7-9 and TRBJ1-4; D is undetermined. V was pared by 4 bases and J by 1 base, with 7 bases between. The CDR3 spans 14 residues. The germline V gene has CDR1 SEHNR and CDR2 FQNEAQ (reference sequence). The CDR3 sequence is CASSSVRTNEKLFF. The CDR3 DNA follows: TGTGCCAGCAGCTCGGTGAGAACTAATGAAAAACTGTTTTTT.